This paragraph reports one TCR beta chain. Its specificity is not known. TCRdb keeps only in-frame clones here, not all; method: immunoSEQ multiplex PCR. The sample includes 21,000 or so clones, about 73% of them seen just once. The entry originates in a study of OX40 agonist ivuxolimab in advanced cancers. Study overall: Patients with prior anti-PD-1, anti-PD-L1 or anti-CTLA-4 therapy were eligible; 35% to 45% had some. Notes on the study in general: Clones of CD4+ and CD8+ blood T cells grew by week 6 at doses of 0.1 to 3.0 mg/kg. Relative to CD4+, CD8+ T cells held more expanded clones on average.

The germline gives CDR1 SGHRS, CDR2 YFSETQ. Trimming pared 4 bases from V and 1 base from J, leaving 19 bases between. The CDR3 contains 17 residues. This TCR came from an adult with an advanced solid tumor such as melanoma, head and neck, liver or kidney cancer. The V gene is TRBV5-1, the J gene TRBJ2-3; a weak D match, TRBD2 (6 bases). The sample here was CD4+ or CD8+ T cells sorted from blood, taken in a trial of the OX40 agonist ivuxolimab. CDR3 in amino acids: CASSRGRTLIGTDTQYF. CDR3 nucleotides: TGCGCCAGCAGCCGAGGGAGGACTCTTATAGGCACAGATACGCAGTATTTT.